This T cell receptor (beta chain) came from a study of human T cells and chemical hapten exposure. Study in general: Mostly female patients had alopecia areata, totalis or universalis. Study outcomes and limitations: Patch test score tracked positively with PT1 expanded TCR counts.

Regarding time point: patch test 1, 2 weeks after DPC sensitization. Treatment: therapeutic diphenylcyclopropenone sensitization with weekly scalp DPC. The ends were cut back, 5 bases at V and 0 bases at J, with 4 bases in the middle. Germline CDR1 is SEHNR and CDR2 is FQNEAQ (reference sequence). The CDR3 spans 12 residues. This clonotype has just a few counts. Its target is unknown. As processed by the authors: Individual samples carried between roughly 20,000 and 690,600 TCRs, with some 100,000 as the median. MiXCR, applied by TCRdb to the RACE reads, yields one record per CDR3 protein. The V and J calls were not made by the authors but by TCRdb's processing. The sample has 180,000 or so distinct CDR3 sequences; approximately 20% are singletons.

This receptor was obtained from a woman in her forties or fifties with alopecia areata. Some clones in this sample may be carry-over from other donors' samples. J is TRBJ1-2 and V is TRBV7-9; no definite D call. The sequencing used whole blood, collected in connection with sensitization to the hapten diphenylcyclopropenone (DPC). The CDR3 DNA reads TGTGCCAGCAGCGCCTCTAACTATGGCTACACCTTC. This gives the protein CASSASNYGYTF. Looking up the rest from reference TRBV7-9 and TRBJ1-2 gives the full variable domain: DTGVSQNPRHKITKRGQNVTFRCDPISEHNRLYWYRQTLGQGPEFLTYFQNEAQLEKSRLLSDRFSAERPKGSFSTLEIQRTEQGDSAMYLCASSASNYGYTFGSGTRLTVV.